The sequence of this T cell receptor (beta chain) was determined in a study of shared clonotypes between healthy human individuals. Germline CDR1 GTSNPN, CDR2 SVGIG (reference sequence). V lost 4 bases, J lost 1 base, and 10 bases lay in between. This CDR3 comprises 13 residues. Negatively enriched CD4+ T cells were divided by CD45RA into naive and memory. General study findings and limits: Represented diversity, genetic and exposure-history alike, was limited by few donors.

Assay used: immunoSEQ multiplex PCR; TCRdb lists only in-frame clones, some missing. The sample includes about 1 million clones, roughly 70% of them seen just once. Worth noting for this clone: Its antigen is currently unknown. Different DNA sequences within this sample yield the same CDR3.

The rearrangement uses TRBV30 and TRBJ1-1, with a weak D call TRBD1 (6 bases). The TCR was taken from a man younger than 35 in good health. The sequenced sample consisted of memory CD4+ T cells sorted from blood. The subset denotes: CD45RA-negative fraction. The CDR3 DNA follows: TGTGCCTGGACCCGGGACACGAACACTGAAGCTTTCTTT. Protein sequence: CAWTRDTNTEAFF.